What follows are 10 T cell receptor beta chains derived from one specimen sequenced in a study of blood T cell repertoires in COVID-19. The method was immunoSEQ multiplex PCR; TCRdb's version includes in-frame clones alone and lacks a portion of them. The top ten hold over 9.5% of the sample, which has about 90,000 clones, around four fifths seen once. Sequenced input: peripheral blood. These receptors all come from a woman aged 70 to 79 with active or convalescent COVID-19.

V usage is TRBV11-2 and J usage is TRBJ1-3, with 7 bases matching TRBD1. Losses at the gene ends were 0 bases for V and 4 bases for J; bases not matched to a gene: 9. The CDR3 is 17 amino acids. Germline V lookup: CDR1 SGHAT, CDR2 FQNNGV. The DNA of the CDR3 is TGTGCCAGCAGCTTAGAAGGTACAGGGGCCCTCGGAAACACCATATATTTT. Translated, it gives CASSLEGTGALGNTIYF.

The J gene is TRBJ2-3, the V gene TRBV1; the table's TRBD2 call for D was not verified on the DNA. TRBV1 is recorded as a pseudogene. The CDR3 covers 17 residues. The CDR3 DNA reads as TGCACCAGCAGCCAACAGAGGGGGGGCCGTCCTTCCGATACGCAGTATTTT. This sequence encodes CTSSQQRGGRPSDTQYF.

The chain couples TRBV7-9 to TRBJ2-1; 7 bases match TRBD2. The CDR3 is 15 residues long. J lost 7 bases, V lost 0 bases, and 6 bases had no gene match. Germline V gene lookup returns CDR1 SEHNR and CDR2 FQNEAQ (reference sequence). CDR3 in amino acids: CASSLALGEGNEQFF. For the CDR3, the DNA is TGTGCCAGCAGCTTAGCGCTCGGGGAGGGGAATGAGCAGTTCTTC.

The gene calls are TRBV28 and TRBJ2-5; TRBD2 matches at 7 bases. The CDR3 loop spans 14 amino acids. Germline CDR1 reads MDHEN; CDR2 reads SYDVKM. CDR3 residues: CAYGGGTSQETQYF. Here the CDR3 DNA reads TGTGCTTATGGGGGGGGAACTTCTCAGGAGACCCAGTACTTC.

The V call is TRBV19, the J call TRBJ2-7; D perhaps matches TRBD1 (6 bases). The V end lost 9 bases, the J end lost 0 bases, and 15 bases lay between the germline ends. Per the germline V gene, CDR1 is LNHDA and CDR2 is SQIVND (reference sequence). This CDR3 comprises 14 residues. The CDR3 reads CASTGHNDSYEQYF. As DNA, the CDR3 is TGTGCCAGCACGGGACACAATGACTCCTACGAGCAGTACTTC.

The chain carries TRBV28 and TRBJ1-1; no reliable D call. Looked up from germline, CDR1 is MDHEN and CDR2 is SYDVKM. V dropped 3 bases and J dropped 4 bases, with 12 bases sitting between them. This CDR3 has 14 amino acids. The CDR3 region is CASSLMRVGTEAFF. Written as DNA, the CDR3 is TGTGCCAGCAGTTTGATGAGGGTAGGCACTGAAGCTTTCTTT.

V gene TRBV5-1 combines with J gene TRBJ1-6; 10 nucleotides match TRBD1. With 2 bases clipped from V and 5 bases from J, the junction kept 7 bases outside the gene matches. The CDR3 sequence is 17 residues long. The germline gives CDR1 SGHRS, CDR2 YFSETQ. This CDR3 is CASSLNPGTGDNSPLHF. In nucleotides, the CDR3 is TGCGCCAGCAGCTTAAACCCCGGGACAGGGGATAATTCACCCCTCCACTTT.

V usage is TRBV10-1 and J usage is TRBJ2-1; D possibly corresponds to TRBD1 (5 bases). Trimming pared 6 bases from V and 0 bases from J, leaving 12 bases between. The V gene's germline CDR1 is WNHNN and CDR2 SYGVQD (reference sequence). The CDR3 has 15 amino acids. The CDR3 is CASSTGRFSYNEQFF. CDR3 bases: TGCGCCAGCAGCACAGGACGGTTCTCCTACAATGAGCAGTTCTTC.

The CDR3 sequence is CASSLVGVTGVEAFF. Here the CDR3 DNA reads TGTGCCAGCAGTTTGGTGGGCGTCACAGGGGTAGAAGCTTTCTTT. The rearrangement uses TRBV28 and TRBJ1-1; 7 positions match TRBD1. This CDR3 has 15 amino acids. CDR1 is MDHEN, CDR2 SYDVKM, per germline. Germline trimming cut 3 bases from V and 8 bases from J; bases unmatched to any gene: 12.

The DNA of the CDR3 is TGCGCCAGCAGCCCCAAGAGTAGCACTGAAGCTTTCTTT. As protein: CASSPKSSTEAFF. The chain has TRBV5-1 and TRBJ1-1; D not resolved. CDR3 length: 13 amino acids. V was shortened by 4 bases and J by 4 bases, with 11 bases between the two germline ends. Germline lookup yields CDR1 SGHRS and CDR2 YFSETQ.